The 20 T cell receptor beta chains reported below all come from one sample, sequenced in a study of a mutant IDH1 vaccine in newly diagnosed glioma. No antigen is known for these receptors. Produced via immunoSEQ multiplex PCR; TCRdb's table is partial and in-frame only. This sample carries about 94,000 clones, roughly nine tenths of them seen once, and the ten largest clones take 0.75% to 0.95%. Time point indicated: week 47, end of study. A 20-mer mutant IDH1 peptide at 300 ug was injected subcutaneously with topical imiquimod. This material consisted of PBMCs, taken from a glioma patient whose treatment included an IDH1 peptide vaccine. Receptor source: a woman between 50 and 59 years old with glioma.

V gene TRBV7-8 combines with J gene TRBJ2-3, with 12 nucleotides matching TRBD2. Germline V gene data show CDR1 as SGHVS and CDR2 as FQNEAQ. The CDR3 extends over 17 amino acids. The V gene end was trimmed by 5 bases and the J gene end by 2 bases; junction bases not matched to a gene: 8. The DNA of the CDR3 is TGTGCCAGCAGCCTACGGACTAGCGGGGATACCACAGATACGCAGTATTTT. Protein sequence: CASSLRTSGDTTDTQYF.

The chain couples TRBV5-1 to TRBJ2-4, with D possibly called TRBD1 or TRBD2 (5 bases each). The V end was cut by 1 base, the J end by 6 bases, with 11 bases between. Per the germline V gene, CDR1 is SGHRS and CDR2 is YFSETQ. The CDR3 loop spans 14 amino acids. CDR3 sequence (DNA): TGCGCCAGCAGCTTGAACCCCGGGGCAAACATTCAGTACTTC. Translation gives CASSLNPGANIQYF.

As concerns this clone: The sample carries other DNA sequences with the same CDR3. V is TRBV27 and J is TRBJ2-3; a weak D match, TRBD2 (6 bases). The CDR3 consists of 15 residues. The V and J ends lost 0 bases and 4 bases respectively, with 11 bases between them. Per germline, CDR1 MNHEY and CDR2 SMNVEV (reference sequence). The CDR3 region is CASSLSSGSADTQYF. The CDR3 nucleotides are TGTGCCAGCAGTTTATCATCCGGGAGTGCAGATACGCAGTATTTT.

The rearrangement uses TRBV25-1 and TRBJ2-4; weak D call: TRBD2 (7 bases). Trimming removed 3 bases at V and 6 bases at J, with 12 bases between. This CDR3 has 14 amino acids. Germline CDR1 and CDR2: MGHDK and SYGVNS. The CDR3 nucleotides read TGTGCCAGCAGTGATTCCGGGGGGCGAAACATTCAGTACTTC. It yields the protein CASSDSGGRNIQYF.

In this sample, this clone turned up once. The genes are TRBV7-2 and TRBJ2-1; D is ambiguous. V lost 3 bases to trimming and J lost 9 bases, with 9 bases between them. The germline V gene has CDR1 SGHTA and CDR2 FQGNSA. The CDR3 loop spans 12 amino acids. CDR3: CASSFSDGEQFF. The CDR3 nucleotides are TGTGCCAGCAGCTTTTCTGATGGTGAGCAGTTCTTC.

This clone showed up just a few times. This rearrangement joins TRBV5-4 to TRBJ1-5; tentative D call: TRBD1 (5 bases). CDR1 is SGHNT, CDR2 YYREEE, per germline (reference sequence). Trimming shortened V by 3 bases and J by 1 base, and 8 bases separated the two germline ends. The CDR3 runs to 14 residues. CDR3 residues: CASSSGGSNQPQHF. The CDR3 DNA sequence: TGTGCCAGCAGCTCGGGGGGGAGCAATCAGCCCCAGCATTTT.

This chain connects TRBV2 to TRBJ2-3, with 7 bases matching TRBD1. Looked up from germline, CDR1 is SNHLY and CDR2 is FYNNEI. J was trimmed by 1 base and V by 7 bases; bases with no gene match: 11. The CDR3 sequence is 16 residues long. The CDR3 here is CASNGKVGQGTDTQYF. As DNA, the CDR3 is TGTGCCAGCAACGGAAAGGTTGGACAGGGCACAGATACGCAGTATTTT.

The DNA of the CDR3 is TGTGCCAGCAGCGTGGGACTAGGGACCGGGGAGCTGTTTTTT. Translated, it gives CASSVGLGTGELFF. The V gene is TRBV9, the J gene TRBJ2-2, with 8 bases matching TRBD2. This CDR3 spans 14 amino acids. J lost 5 bases, V lost 2 bases, and 2 bases had no gene match. Germline V gene sequence: CDR1 SGDLS, CDR2 YYNGEE. Filled out from reference TRBV9 and TRBJ2-2, the complete variable domain reads DSGVTQTPKHLITATGQRVTLRCSPRSGDLSVYWYQQSLDQGLQFLIQYYNGEERAKGNILERFSAQQFPDLHSELNLSSLELGDSALYFCASSVGLGTGELFFGEGSRLTVL.

The V and J genes are TRBV25-1 and TRBJ1-6; D is possibly TRBD1 (6 bases). In germline, CDR1 is MGHDK, CDR2 SYGVNS. Trimming left V 6 bases short and J 5 bases short, with 11 bases between. CDR3 size: 14 residues. The CDR3 bases are TGTGCCAGCAGGGTGGGGGGCGATAATTCACCCCTCCACTTT. This gives the protein CASRVGGDNSPLHF.

The genes are TRBV5-4 and TRBJ2-7; D gene ambiguous. The V gene's germline CDR1 is SGHNT and CDR2 YYREEE (reference sequence). V lost 2 bases and J 2 bases, leaving 11 bases between the germline ends. The CDR3 contains 14 residues. CDR3 bases: TGTGCCAGCAGCTTTGGGGTAAAAGCCTACGAGCAGTACTTC. As protein: CASSFGVKAYEQYF.

V usage is TRBV29-1 and J usage is TRBJ1-1, with D perhaps matching TRBD1 (5 bases). Trimming removed 6 bases from V and 3 bases from J, with 11 bases in between. The germline gives CDR1 SQVTM, CDR2 ANQGSEA. This CDR3 has 12 amino acids. The CDR3 reads CSVRTPYTEAFF. For the CDR3, the DNA is TGCAGCGTCAGGACACCCTACACTGAAGCTTTCTTT.

Many counts were recorded for this clone. The J gene is TRBJ1-5, the V gene TRBV27, with D possibly TRBD1 on 6 matching bases. This CDR3 comprises 14 residues. CDR1 MNHEY and CDR2 SMNVEV come from the germline V gene (reference sequence). Between the trimmed V and J ends, which lost 6 bases and 4 bases, there was a span of 13 bases. CDR3 DNA: TGTGCCAGCAGCCCACAGGGATGGAATCAGCCCCAGCATTTT. Protein: CASSPQGWNQPQHF.

The chain is built from TRBV30 and TRBJ2-1; D is possibly TRBD2 (7 bases). Trimming took off 0 bases at V and 2 bases at J, with 11 bases between the two ends. CDR1 and CDR2 from the germline V gene are GTSNPN and SVGIG (reference sequence). This CDR3 spans 15 amino acids. For the CDR3, the DNA is TGTGCCTGGAGTGTACGGGGGGCCCCCTACAATGAGCAGTTCTTC. Its protein product is CAWSVRGAPYNEQFF.

This sequence joins TRBV2 and TRBJ2-2; D is unresolved. The ends were cut back, 6 bases at V and 2 bases at J, with 7 bases in the middle. Per the germline V gene, CDR1 is SNHLY and CDR2 is FYNNEI. This CDR3 contains 13 residues. CDR3: CASSAYNTGELFF. The CDR3 DNA reads as TGTGCCAGCAGCGCCTATAACACCGGGGAGCTGTTTTTT.

This chain joins TRBV19 and TRBJ2-2; 10 nucleotides align to TRBD2. The ends lost 9 bases at V and 4 bases at J; junction bases unmatched: 8. Germline V CDR1 and CDR2: LNHDA, SQIVND (reference sequence). The CDR3 is made up of 15 amino acids. CDR3 sequence reads: CASQSGRASTGELFF. The DNA for the CDR3 is TGTGCCAGCCAAAGCGGGAGGGCCAGCACCGGGGAGCTGTTTTTT.

V gene TRBV2 combines with J gene TRBJ1-2; D gene unclear. V was clipped by 3 bases and J by 2 bases, with 7 bases between them. CDR1 is SNHLY, CDR2 FYNNEI, per germline. This CDR3 region has 13 residues. The CDR3 region has the DNA TGTGCCAGCAGTGAGGGTTGGAACTATGGCTACACCTTC. Encoded protein: CASSEGWNYGYTF.

The gene calls are TRBV5-1 and TRBJ1-2; 8 bases line up with TRBD1. The J segment lost 7 bases and the V segment lost 3 bases, leaving 11 bases of the junction unmatched. This CDR3 has 15 amino acids. Germline lookup yields CDR1 SGHRS and CDR2 YFSETQ. The CDR3 region has the DNA TGCGCCAGCAGCTCCCCCGGGGCAGGGGGCGGTGGCTACACCTTC. Encoded protein: CASSSPGAGGGGYTF.

The chain joins TRBV9 to TRBJ1-1; 11 nucleotides line up with TRBD1. The V and J ends lost 1 base and 7 bases, in that order; junction bases with no gene match: 6. CDR1 is SGDLS, CDR2 YYNGEE, per germline. This CDR3 region has 15 residues. For the CDR3, the DNA is TGTGCCAGCAGCGTATGGGACAGGGGGGTTGATGAAGCTTTCTTT. The encoded protein is CASSVWDRGVDEAFF.

J is TRBJ2-7 and V is TRBV9, with 13 positions matching TRBD2. The CDR3 runs 15 residues. Unmatched junction bases numbered 0, after V lost 1 base and J lost 2 bases. Germline V gene lookup returns CDR1 SGDLS and CDR2 YYNGEE. The CDR3 DNA sequence: TGTGCCAGCAGCGTAACTAGCGGGAGGGCCTACGAGCAGTACTTC. Its protein is CASSVTSGRAYEQYF.

The chain is built from TRBV4-2 and TRBJ2-7; TRBD1 matches 12 bases. Germline V gene sequence: CDR1 LGHNA, CDR2 YNFKEQ. The CDR3 runs 16 residues. With 4 bases clipped from V and 7 bases from J, the junction kept 11 bases outside the gene matches. CDR3 in DNA: TGTGCCAGCAGCCCAGCGGTGGGACAGGGGGCTGGGGAGCAGTACTTC. It is translated as CASSPAVGQGAGEQYF.